This T cell receptor (beta chain) derives from a study of blood T cell repertoires in COVID-19. Study overall: The cDNA or gDNA used as material had been derived from T cells, B-cell-depleted T cells, or PBMCs.

The CDR3 loop spans 13 amino acids. Germline-derived CDR1 and CDR2 are SGHNT and YENEEA. Trimming cost V 6 bases and J 4 bases, with 10 bases left between them. Libraries were prepared by immunoSEQ multiplex PCR; TCRdb keeps only in-frame clonotypes and omits some of them. The top ten hold 1.9% of the sample, which has approximately 260,000 clones, 85% to 90% seen once. The chain uses TRBV11-3 and TRBJ2-1; D remains ambiguous. The sample comprised PBMCs or T cells enriched from blood (not recorded which). This clonotype was sampled from an older woman who had recovered from COVID-19. CDR3 protein: CASSQATYNEQFF. CDR3 nucleotide sequence: TGTGCCAGCAGTCAGGCAACATACAATGAGCAGTTCTTC.